The 32 T cell receptor beta chains given below trace back to one sample, sequenced in a study of blood T cell repertoires in COVID-19. Using immunoSEQ multiplex PCR, the repertoire was profiled, and TCRdb retains in-frame clones only, with some absent. The table shows around 320,000 clones, with approximately 91% occurring only once. Sequencing input: PBMCs or T cells enriched from blood (not recorded which). The origin of the receptors is a woman in her 30s who had been exposed to COVID-19.

The chain combines TRBV18 with TRBJ1-2, with 8 bases fitting TRBD1. Germline CDR1 and CDR2: KGHSH and LQKENI. Trimming removed 3 bases from V and 8 bases from J; junction bases left unmatched: 11. CDR3 length: 15 amino acids. The CDR3 region is CASSPRPQGAQGYTF. DNA for the CDR3: TGTGCCAGCTCACCCCGGCCCCAGGGGGCGCAGGGCTACACCTTC. Combining the CDR3 with reference TRBV18 and TRBJ1-2 gives the whole variable domain NAGVMQNPRHLVRRRGQEARLRCSPMKGHSHVYWYRQLPEEGLKFMVYLQKENIIDESGMPKERFSAEFPKEGPSILRIQQVVRGDSAAYFCASSPRPQGAQGYTFGSGTRLTVV.

The rearrangement links TRBV9 to TRBJ2-1; D unclear. The ends were cut back, 5 bases at V and 5 bases at J, with 11 bases in the middle. CDR3 length equals 13 residues. Germline CDR1 SGDLS, CDR2 YYNGEE. For the CDR3, the DNA is TGTGCCAGCAGACGCTTTGAGAACAATGAGCAGTTCTTC. As protein: CASRRFENNEQFF.

The rearrangement links TRBV5-6 to TRBJ2-7; 8 positions match TRBD1. The CDR3 totals 17 residues. From germline, CDR1 is SGHDT and CDR2 YYEEEE. With 2 bases clipped from V and 4 bases from J, the junction kept 14 bases outside the gene matches. The CDR3 DNA reads as TGTGCCAGCAGCTTACGGGTTACCGGACAGGGATTTTACGAGCAGTACTTC. Encoded protein: CASSLRVTGQGFYEQYF.

The V gene is TRBV20-1, the J gene TRBJ1-5, with D unresolved. CDR1 is DFQATT and CDR2 is SNEGSKA in the germline V gene (reference sequence). The CDR3 is made up of 12 amino acids. V was trimmed by 3 bases and J by 6 bases, leaving 9 bases between them. The CDR3 sequence: CSASPGSQPQHF. The CDR3 coding sequence is TGCAGTGCTAGTCCGGGTAGTCAGCCCCAGCATTTT.

The V call is TRBV9, the J call TRBJ2-5, with TRBD2 as a possible D gene (6 bases). The germline V and J ends were trimmed by 4 bases and 4 bases, with 11 bases remaining between them. The germline V gene has CDR1 SGDLS and CDR2 YYNGEE. The CDR3 totals 13 residues. The CDR3 sequence: CASSLGAGETQYF. The DNA for the CDR3 is TGTGCCAGCAGCCTAGGAGCGGGAGAGACCCAGTACTTC.

As DNA, the CDR3 is TGCGCCAGCAGCCAAGATCGCAGGGGCTCTGGAAACACCATATATTTT. It encodes CASSQDRRGSGNTIYF. This chain links TRBV4-3 with TRBJ1-3, with D possibly being TRBD1 (6 bases). V was shortened by 0 bases and J by 0 bases, with 9 bases between the two germline ends. The CDR3 runs 16 residues. Germline V gene data show CDR1 as LGHNA and CDR2 as YSLEER.

This chain links TRBV27 with TRBJ1-3; D not resolved. The ends were cut back, 6 bases at V and 0 bases at J, with 12 bases in the middle. Per the germline V gene, CDR1 is MNHEY and CDR2 is SMNVEV (reference sequence). The CDR3 spans 15 residues. The chain's CDR3 is CASSPDSHSGNTIYF. The CDR3 DNA is TGTGCCAGCAGCCCGGACTCCCACTCTGGAAACACCATATATTTT.

This sequence joins TRBV4-3 and TRBJ2-7; D possibly corresponds to TRBD1 (5 bases). This CDR3 spans 15 amino acids. Germline CDR1 LGHNA, CDR2 YSLEER. V lost 1 base and J 1 base, leaving 11 bases between the germline ends. The CDR3 DNA sequence: TGCGCCAGCAGCCAAGGACGGCAGGGATCCTACGAGCAGTACTTC. Its protein product is CASSQGRQGSYEQYF.

V is TRBV5-1 and J is TRBJ2-5; 7 bases are shared with TRBD2. The trim removed 4 bases at V and 1 base at J, leaving 4 bases unmatched. Germline lookup yields CDR1 SGHRS and CDR2 YFSETQ. The CDR3 covers 14 residues. This chain's CDR3 is CASSPGGTQETQYF. CDR3 in DNA: TGCGCCAGCAGCCCGGGGGGTACCCAAGAGACCCAGTACTTC.

This clone was counted a single time. V is TRBV10-3 and J is TRBJ1-1, with D possibly matching TRBD1 (5 bases). Per germline, CDR1 ENHRY and CDR2 SYGVKD. CDR3 size: 15 residues. The V end was cut by 6 bases, the J end by 5 bases, with 19 bases between. The CDR3 region has the DNA TGTGCCATCAGGAGGGGAGGGGCCGTAGGAACTGAAGCTTTCTTT. Translated: CAIRRGGAVGTEAFF.

The chain uses TRBV2 and TRBJ1-2, with D maybe TRBD1 (5 bases). This CDR3 region has 14 residues. Between the trimmed V and J ends, which lost 8 bases and 7 bases, there was a span of 20 bases. Germline CDR1 is SNHLY and CDR2 is FYNNEI. CDR3 bases: TGTGCCAGCGGCGGGGACGCCGGTCGGGTTGGCTACACCTTC. Translated: CASGGDAGRVGYTF.

J is TRBJ1-1 and V is TRBV9; TRBD1 agrees at 9 bases. The germline V gene has CDR1 SGDLS and CDR2 YYNGEE. With 4 bases clipped from V and 0 bases from J, the junction kept 4 bases outside the gene matches. The CDR3 extends over 15 amino acids. CDR3 protein: CASSTGGHMNTEAFF. The DNA of the CDR3 is TGTGCCAGCAGCACAGGGGGCCACATGAACACTGAAGCTTTCTTT.

The chain employs TRBV6-6 and TRBJ1-2; 7 bases match TRBD1. V was pared by 6 bases and J by 1 base, with 2 bases of the junction left unmatched. There are 13 residues in the CDR3. CDR1 and CDR2 from the germline V gene are MNHNY and SVGAGI (reference sequence). The CDR3 protein is CASRNRGNYGYTF. The CDR3 bases are TGTGCCAGCAGAAACAGGGGTAACTATGGCTACACCTTC.

V gene TRBV11-1 combines with J gene TRBJ1-1; perhaps TRBD1 as D (5 bases). This CDR3 is 14 amino acids long. V lost 1 base to trimming and J lost 4 bases, with 10 bases between them. Germline V gene lookup returns CDR1 SGHAT and CDR2 FQDESV (reference sequence). The CDR3 spells CASSLEGQGTEAFF. The CDR3 DNA reads as TGTGCCAGCAGCTTAGAGGGGCAGGGCACTGAAGCTTTCTTT.

This clone was seen once. This rearrangement joins TRBV19 to TRBJ2-3, with D maybe TRBD1 (6 bases). Trimming removed 4 bases at V and 1 base at J, with 15 bases between. Germline CDR1 is LNHDA and CDR2 is SQIVND (reference sequence). The length of the CDR3 is 16 residues. CDR3 amino acids: CASSTLPGQGTDTQYF. CDR3 in DNA: TGTGCCAGTAGTACCCTCCCGGGACAAGGCACAGATACGCAGTATTTT.

The chain has TRBV19 and TRBJ1-6; tentative D call: TRBD1 (5 bases). The CDR3 runs 12 residues. Germline values: CDR1 LNHDA, CDR2 SQIVND (reference sequence). V was cut by 5 bases and J by 7 bases, with 6 bases left in between. The CDR3 DNA reads as TGTGCCAGTAGTGACAGAAATTCACCCCTCCACTTT. Translated, it gives CASSDRNSPLHF.

The genes are TRBV4-1 and TRBJ1-2, with TRBD1 matching over 7 bases. CDR1 MGHRA and CDR2 YSYEKL come from the germline V gene. With 0 bases clipped from V and 1 base from J, the junction kept 8 bases outside the gene matches. The CDR3 is made up of 17 amino acids. CDR3 coding DNA: TGCGCCAGCAGCCAAGAGAGACAGGGCGCCATTAACTATGGCTACACCTTC. Translating gives CASSQERQGAINYGYTF.

This sequence joins TRBV11-3 and TRBJ1-1; D uncertain. Trimming shortened V by 5 bases and J by 1 base, and 8 bases separated the two germline ends. The V gene's germline CDR1 is SGHNT and CDR2 YENEEA. The CDR3 length is 13 residues. The CDR3 reads CASSHGENTEAFF. Here the CDR3 DNA reads TGTGCCAGCAGCCACGGAGAGAACACTGAAGCTTTCTTT. The full variable domain, with the rest looked up from reference TRBV11-3 and TRBJ1-1, is EAGVVQSPRYKIIEKKQPVAFWCNPISGHNTLYWYLQNLGQGPELLIRYENEEAVDDSQLPKDRFSAERLKGVDSTLKIQPAELGDSAVYLCASSHGENTEAFFGQGTRLTVV.

V and J are TRBV2 and TRBJ1-2, with a possible D match to TRBD1 (6 bases). V dropped 3 bases and J dropped 2 bases, with 13 bases sitting between them. Germline CDR1 and CDR2: SNHLY and FYNNEI. The CDR3 spans 15 residues. The CDR3 sequence: CASSERTVRNYGYTF. DNA for the CDR3: TGTGCCAGCAGTGAGCGGACAGTCCGCAACTATGGCTACACCTTC.

The CDR3: CSVRYRDEQYF. The DNA for the CDR3 is TGCAGCGTTAGGTACCGGGACGAGCAGTACTTC. This rearrangement joins TRBV29-1 to TRBJ2-7; no clear D gene. This CDR3 region has 11 residues. V lost 5 bases to trimming and J lost 5 bases, with 10 bases between them. Germline V gives CDR1 SQVTM, CDR2 ANQGSEA.

The chain has TRBV11-3 and TRBJ2-3, with D possibly matching TRBD2 (6 bases). Germline-derived CDR1 and CDR2 are SGHNT and YENEEA. Trimming cost V 4 bases and J 4 bases, with 9 bases left between them. CDR3 size: 13 residues. This CDR3 reads CASSSRLADTQYF. The CDR3 DNA is TGTGCCAGCAGCTCGAGACTAGCAGATACGCAGTATTTT.

The rearrangement uses TRBV6-2 or TRBV6-3 and TRBJ1-1; D not resolved. CDR1 is MNHEY, CDR2 SVGEGT, per germline. There are 16 residues in the CDR3. The germline V and J ends were trimmed by 0 bases and 1 base, with 12 bases remaining between them. CDR3: CASSYSTNDGNTEAFF. DNA for the CDR3: TGTGCCAGCAGTTACTCGACAAACGACGGGAACACTGAAGCTTTCTTT.

This chain uses TRBV5-1 with TRBJ1-4; the match to TRBD1 covers 9 bases. Germline CDR1 reads SGHRS; CDR2 reads YFSETQ. V was clipped by 0 bases and J by 5 bases; unmatched bases: 5. The CDR3 loop spans 16 amino acids. The DNA for the CDR3 is TGCGCCAGCAGCTTGGGCGGGACAGGGCGGAATGAAAAACTGTTTTTT. It yields the protein CASSLGGTGRNEKLFF.

This chain links TRBV5-4 with TRBJ1-2; D perhaps matches TRBD1 (6 bases). Germline V gene data show CDR1 as SGHNT and CDR2 as YYREEE (reference sequence). The CDR3 totals 13 residues. Trimming took off 9 bases at V and 2 bases at J, with 14 bases between the two ends. The CDR3 nucleotides are TGTGCCACACAAGACAGGCCCAACTATGGCTACACCTTC. It encodes CATQDRPNYGYTF.

V usage is TRBV7-9 and J usage is TRBJ1-1; D remains unclear. The CDR3 sequence is 12 residues long. The V end was cut by 5 bases, the J end by 1 base, with 5 bases between. Germline V gene lookup returns CDR1 SEHNR and CDR2 FQNEAQ (reference sequence). The DNA of the CDR3 is TGTGCCAGCAGCACTCAGAACACTGAAGCTTTCTTT. The encoded protein is CASSTQNTEAFF.

The chain combines TRBV9 with TRBJ2-7; D uncertain. CDR1 and CDR2 (germline): SGDLS, YYNGEE. V was clipped by 0 bases and J by 2 bases, with 9 bases between them. The CDR3 consists of 14 residues. The CDR3 DNA reads TGTGCCAGCAGCGTAGAAGTACAGACCTACGAGCAGTACTTC. It translates to CASSVEVQTYEQYF.

This rearrangement joins TRBV5-6 to TRBJ2-1; TRBD2 is a possible D gene (5 bases). The CDR3 spans 11 residues. V was trimmed by 0 bases and J by 14 bases, leaving 9 bases between them. Germline CDR1 and CDR2: SGHDT and YYEEEE. This CDR3 reads CASSLGLLKFF. Written as DNA, the CDR3 is TGTGCCAGCAGCTTGGGACTACTTAAGTTCTTC. Full variable domain (remainder filled in from reference TRBV5-6 and TRBJ2-1): DAGVTQSPTHLIKTRGQQVTLRCSPKSGHDTVSWYQQALGQGPQFIFQYYEEEERQRGNFPDRFSGHQFPNYSSELNVNALLLGDSALYLCASSLGLLKFFGPGTRLTVL.

This chain uses TRBV7-2 with TRBJ1-2; 7 bases match TRBD1. With 4 bases clipped from V and 8 bases from J, the junction kept 19 bases outside the gene matches. The CDR3 sequence is 17 residues long. The germline CDR1 and CDR2 sequences are SGHTA and FQGNSA. In DNA form, the CDR3 reads TGTGCCAGCAGCTCAGACGCCCACAGGGGCCCCTTGGGGGGCTACACCTTC. It encodes CASSSDAHRGPLGGYTF.

This clone was picked up one time. The chain combines TRBV4-1 with TRBJ2-7; D gene unclear. Trimming removed 2 bases from V and 2 bases from J, with 16 bases in between. The CDR3 totals 16 residues. Germline V gene data show CDR1 as MGHRA and CDR2 as YSYEKL. CDR3 protein: CASSQQPRPGPYEQYF. The DNA of the CDR3 is TGCGCCAGCAGCCAACAACCCCGTCCAGGCCCCTACGAGCAGTACTTC.

The V call is TRBV15, the J call TRBJ1-1, with D possibly being TRBD1 (5 bases). V was pared by 1 base and J by 3 bases, with 9 bases between. This CDR3 comprises 14 residues. Germline V lookup: CDR1 LNHNV, CDR2 YYDKDF (reference sequence). CDR3 sequence reads: CATSRGGEDTEAFF. CDR3 bases: TGTGCCACCAGCAGAGGAGGGGAGGACACTGAAGCTTTCTTT.

This clone was observed a single time. The chain recombines TRBV25-1 with TRBJ2-3; the match to TRBD1 covers 7 bases. The V segment lost 3 bases and the J segment 2 bases; nucleotides outside the gene matches: 8. The CDR3 extends over 16 amino acids. The germline gives CDR1 MGHDK, CDR2 SYGVNS. The CDR3 DNA reads TGTGCCAGCAGTGAGTACAGGGGATCGGACACAGATACGCAGTATTTT. Translating it yields CASSEYRGSDTDTQYF.

The rearrangement links TRBV10-3 to TRBJ2-2, with 12 bases aligning to TRBD2. Unmatched junction bases numbered 2, after V lost 6 bases and J lost 3 bases. The CDR3 runs 15 residues. CDR1 is ENHRY and CDR2 is SYGVKD in the germline V gene. CDR3 region: CAIRRLAGDTGELFF. The CDR3, as DNA: TGTGCCATCAGGAGACTAGCGGGAGACACCGGGGAGCTGTTTTTT.